Listed below are T cell receptor beta chains from one sample, sequenced in a study of CD8 T cells in ankylosing spondylitis. TCRdb recomputed calls from the 5' RACE reads with MiXCR, one row per CDR3 protein. The profile shows a few hundred thousand distinct CDR3 sequences, 20% to 25% of them singletons. The sequenced sample was blood, either unsorted or a sorted T cell fraction (not recorded which). Source of these receptors: a male donor with ankylosing spondylitis. CDR3s include the opening cysteine and the closing phenylalanine or tryptophan. The order of the fields is J gene, clone size, V gene, CDR3 protein. Clone size appears in some rows only: once, few, many, or a class for an expanded clone.

TRBJ2-2 few TRBV12-3/TRBV12-4 CASSPRGLAGVNTGELFF
TRBJ2-3 - TRBV12-3/TRBV12-4 CASSSGVDTQYF
TRBJ2-2 - TRBV27 CASSLGQIGRELFF
TRBJ1-1 - TRBV18 CASSPAGQYTEAFF
TRBJ2-5 once TRBV7-2 CASSLGGGGGETQYF
TRBJ1-2 many TRBV6-2/TRBV6-3 CASTYRNQGYGYTF
TRBJ2-1 few TRBV29-1 CSARAVAGAEQFF
TRBJ2-7 few TRBV20-1 CSAALTYEQYF
TRBJ2-7 - TRBV7-3 CASSLRGGTYEQYF
TRBJ2-5 - TRBV29-1 CSVGYLPETQYF
TRBJ1-3 - TRBV29-1 CSASHGSGNTIYF
TRBJ1-6 few TRBV14 CASSQGQYSPLHF
TRBJ2-1 - TRBV20-1 CSARKTGSSYNEQFF
TRBJ1-2 - TRBV5-1 CASSSRDLDGYTF
TRBJ2-7 - TRBV5-1 CASSGTSENYEQYF
TRBJ2-7 once TRBV7-3 CASSPDYHYEQYF
TRBJ2-2 few TRBV5-1 CASSSGLGYTGELFF
TRBJ1-5 many TRBV7-2 CASSLVSGGNQPQHF
TRBJ2-5 many TRBV5-1 CASSFRGIGETQYF
TRBJ2-1 - TRBV7-6 CASSDLRGYNEQFF
TRBJ2-5 - TRBV28 CASSLLAEGETQYF
TRBJ2-1 - TRBV12-3/TRBV12-4 CASRRTSSYNEQFF
TRBJ2-3 - TRBV29-1 CSVVRGSRTDTQYF
TRBJ2-1 - TRBV5-4 CASSFGASGGYNEQFF
TRBJ2-2 few TRBV7-2 CASSLEVNTGELFF
TRBJ1-4 - TRBV28 CASSNLRDRGEKLFF
TRBJ2-1 many TRBV7-2 CASSRLGDNEQFF
TRBJ2-3 few TRBV15 CATSRDGGATDTQYF
TRBJ2-7 few TRBV28 CASRTTWTPWEQYF
TRBJ2-2 few TRBV7-7 CASSYTAPISPGELFF
TRBJ2-1 once TRBV7-2 CASSLGGELQAHEQFF
TRBJ2-3 - TRBV7-6 CASRELAGVADTQYF
TRBJ2-1 few TRBV29-1 CSVETPLASQNNEQFF
TRBJ2-4 - TRBV29-1 CSVAWRQGYGGKNIQYF
TRBJ2-3 few TRBV5-1 CASTGTGDTDTQYF
TRBJ2-7 - TRBV11-2 CASSLGLAGGSAYEQYF
TRBJ2-1 - TRBV10-3 CAISESRDEQFF
TRBJ2-1 - TRBV9 CASSFQGVYNEQFF
TRBJ2-3 - TRBV29-1 CSARGLYFTDTQYF
TRBJ2-3 few TRBV11-2 CASSLSGGTDTQYF
TRBJ2-3 - TRBV5-6 CASSSGLPTDTQYF
TRBJ2-7 few TRBV5-6 CASSSSGPYEQYF
TRBJ2-7 - TRBV2 CASRRTSGYSYEQYF
TRBJ1-2 - TRBV6-5 CASSYSWGGYTF
TRBJ2-7 few TRBV5-1 CASSSPGTGIYEQYF
TRBJ1-5 - TRBV20-1 CSAGYRSESNQPQHF
TRBJ2-2 - TRBV10-1 CASSGSPSGQSNTGELFF